This T cell receptor beta chain was sequenced during a study of PD-L1 blockade in urothelial cancer. Turning to the study itself: Each patient had 0 to 3 earlier chemotherapy regimens. Timepoints chosen for blood analysis were 3 weeks (second dose) and 6 weeks after treatment start.

The CDR3 loop spans 13 amino acids. V shed 5 bases and J shed 0 bases, with 8 bases lying between them. Germline V CDR1 and CDR2: MNHEY, SMNVEV (reference sequence). Locally advanced or metastatic urothelial carcinoma affected all patients. The method was immunoSEQ multiplex PCR; TCRdb's version includes in-frame clones alone and lacks a portion of them. Of tens of thousands of clones in the sample, 70% to 85% were seen once. This clone was observed a handful of times. The rearrangement links TRBV27 to TRBJ2-7; D may be TRBD2 (5 bases). The sequences come from PBMCs, collected around atezolizumab (anti-PD-L1) treatment. This clonotype originated in a man between 65 and 79 years old with urothelial cancer. CDR3 protein: CASSPGYSYEQYF. The CDR3 region has the DNA TGTGCCAGCAGTCCGGGGTACTCCTACGAGCAGTACTTC.